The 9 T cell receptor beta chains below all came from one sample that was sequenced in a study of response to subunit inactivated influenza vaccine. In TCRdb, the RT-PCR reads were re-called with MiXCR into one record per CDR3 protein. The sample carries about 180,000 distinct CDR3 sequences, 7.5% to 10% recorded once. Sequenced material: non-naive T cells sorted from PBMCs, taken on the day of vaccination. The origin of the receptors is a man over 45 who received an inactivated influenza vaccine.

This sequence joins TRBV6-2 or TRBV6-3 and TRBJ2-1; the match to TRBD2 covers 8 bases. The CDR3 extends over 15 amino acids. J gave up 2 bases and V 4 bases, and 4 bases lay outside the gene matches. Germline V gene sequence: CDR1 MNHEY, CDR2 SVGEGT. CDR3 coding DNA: TGTGCCAGCAGTTCGCGGGGGGCCCCCTACAATGAGCAGTTCTTC. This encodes CASSSRGAPYNEQFF.

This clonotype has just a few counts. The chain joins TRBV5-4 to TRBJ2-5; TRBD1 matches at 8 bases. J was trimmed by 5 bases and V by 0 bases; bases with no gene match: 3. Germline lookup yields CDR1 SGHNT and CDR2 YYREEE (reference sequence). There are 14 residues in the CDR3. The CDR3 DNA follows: TGTGCCAGCAGCTTGGCAGGGGGCGCGGAGACCCAGTACTTC. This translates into CASSLAGGAETQYF. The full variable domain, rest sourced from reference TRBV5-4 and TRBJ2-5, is ETGVTQSPTHLIKTRGQQVTLRCSSQSGHNTVSWYQQALGQGPQFIFQYYREEENGRGNFPPRFSGLQFPNYSSELNVNALELDDSALYLCASSLAGGAETQYFGPGTRLLVL.

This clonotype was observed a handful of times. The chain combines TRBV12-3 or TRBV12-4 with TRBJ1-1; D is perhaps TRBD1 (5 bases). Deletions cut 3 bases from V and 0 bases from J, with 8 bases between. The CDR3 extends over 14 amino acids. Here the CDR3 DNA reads TGTGCCAGCAGTTTTCGGGGGATGAACACTGAAGCTTTCTTT. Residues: CASSFRGMNTEAFF.

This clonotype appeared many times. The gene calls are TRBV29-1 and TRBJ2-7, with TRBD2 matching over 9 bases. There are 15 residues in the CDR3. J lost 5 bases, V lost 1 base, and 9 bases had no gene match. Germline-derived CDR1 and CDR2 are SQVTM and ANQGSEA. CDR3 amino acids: CSVEVVGGRVDEQYF. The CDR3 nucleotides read TGCAGCGTTGAAGTAGTTGGCGGGAGGGTGGACGAGCAGTACTTC.

CDR3 residues: CASGRQGGEQYF. The CDR3 coding sequence is TGTGCCAGCGGCAGACAGGGGGGCGAGCAGTACTTC. This chain links TRBV12-3 or TRBV12-4 with TRBJ2-7; TRBD1 matches 9 bases. The CDR3 extends over 12 amino acids. The J segment lost 6 bases and the V segment lost 8 bases, leaving 5 bases of the junction unmatched.

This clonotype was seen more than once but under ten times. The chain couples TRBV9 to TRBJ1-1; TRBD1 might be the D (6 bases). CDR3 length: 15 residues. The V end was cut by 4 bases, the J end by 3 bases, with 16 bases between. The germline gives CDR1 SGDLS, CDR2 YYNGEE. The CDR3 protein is CASSSRGGGDTEAFF. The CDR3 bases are TGTGCCAGCAGCTCCCGAGGGGGGGGGGACACTGAAGCTTTCTTT.

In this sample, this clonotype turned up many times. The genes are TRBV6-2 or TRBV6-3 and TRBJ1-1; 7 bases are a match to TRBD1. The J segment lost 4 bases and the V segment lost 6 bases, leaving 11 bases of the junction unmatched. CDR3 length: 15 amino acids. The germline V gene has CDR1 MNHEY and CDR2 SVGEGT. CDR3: CASSRGQAVGTEAFF. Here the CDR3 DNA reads TGTGCCAGCAGCCGCGGACAGGCGGTAGGCACTGAAGCTTTCTTT.

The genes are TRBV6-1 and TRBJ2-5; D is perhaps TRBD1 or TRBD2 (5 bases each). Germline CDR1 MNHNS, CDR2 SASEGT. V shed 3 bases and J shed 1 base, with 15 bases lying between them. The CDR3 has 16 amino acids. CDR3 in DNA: TGTGCCAGCAGTGAGTCTCGGGGCTTGGGCCAAGAGACCCAGTACTTC. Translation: CASSESRGLGQETQYF.

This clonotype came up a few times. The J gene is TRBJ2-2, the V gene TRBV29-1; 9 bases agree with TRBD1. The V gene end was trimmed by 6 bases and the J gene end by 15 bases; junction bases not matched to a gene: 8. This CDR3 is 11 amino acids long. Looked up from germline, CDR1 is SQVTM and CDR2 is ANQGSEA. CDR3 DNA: TGCAGCGTGGTGACAGGGGGATTGTTGTTTTTT. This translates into CSVVTGGLLFF.